This T cell receptor (beta chain) was captured in a study of stem cell transplantation in POMP-related autoinflammatory disease. For the study at large: Impaired MHC class I-dependent CD8+ differentiation was hypothesized from defective thymoproteasomes. After transplant, neutrophils and platelets showed 100% graft donor chimerism through one year. Study results and limitations: PRAID patients trended toward lower TRB diversity and higher clonality in all analyzed T-cell subsets.

As to this clone: Its antigen remains unidentified.

Germline values: CDR1 LGHDT, CDR2 YNNKEL (reference sequence). Trimming removed 4 bases from V and 5 bases from J; junction bases left unmatched: 3. The CDR3 sequence is 14 residues long. PRAID featured immunodeficiency plus autoinflammation. TCRdb's copy holds only in-frame clones and misses some; the assay was immunoSEQ multiplex PCR. The sample consists of some 69,000 clones, roughly 88% of them appearing once. The V gene is TRBV3-1 (or the pseudogene TRBV3-2), the J gene TRBJ2-7; 12 nucleotides line up with TRBD1. This clonotype was sampled from a human patient with POMP-related autoinflammation and immune dysregulation (PRAID). Some T cells may have come from the graft donor. The sample here was CD4+ T cells from PBMCs, taken after stem cell transplantation. Here the CDR3 reads CASSPRDRGHEQYF. CDR3 nucleotides: TGTGCCAGCAGCCCGCGGGACAGGGGGCACGAGCAGTACTTC.